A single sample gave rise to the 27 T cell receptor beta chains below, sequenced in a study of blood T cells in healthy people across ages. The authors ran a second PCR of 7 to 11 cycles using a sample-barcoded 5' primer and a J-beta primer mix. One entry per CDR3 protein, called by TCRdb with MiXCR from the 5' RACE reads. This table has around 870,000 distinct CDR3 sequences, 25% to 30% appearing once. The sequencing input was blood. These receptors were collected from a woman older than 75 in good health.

CDR3 loop: CASRRSTQPQHF. CDR3 in DNA: TGTGCCAGCAGGAGGAGCACGCAGCCCCAGCATTTT. J is TRBJ1-5 and V is TRBV9; D gene unclear. Germline V gives CDR1 SGDLS, CDR2 YYNGEE. CDR3 length: 12 amino acids. The V end lost 5 bases, the J end lost 7 bases, and 10 bases lay between the germline ends.

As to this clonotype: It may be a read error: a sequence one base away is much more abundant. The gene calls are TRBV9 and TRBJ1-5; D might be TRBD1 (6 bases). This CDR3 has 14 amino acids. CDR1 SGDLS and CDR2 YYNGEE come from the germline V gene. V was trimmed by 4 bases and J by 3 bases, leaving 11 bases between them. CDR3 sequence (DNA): TGTGCCAGCAGCTCACAGGGAACCAATCAGCCCCAGCATTTT. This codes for CASSSQGTNQPQHF.

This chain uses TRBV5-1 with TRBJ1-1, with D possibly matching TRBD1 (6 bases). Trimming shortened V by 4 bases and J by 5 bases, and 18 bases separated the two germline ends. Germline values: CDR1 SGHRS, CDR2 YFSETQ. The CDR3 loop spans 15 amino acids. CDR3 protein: CASSRGQILGTEAFF. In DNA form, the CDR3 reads TGCGCCAGCAGCCGAGGACAGATCCTTGGAACTGAAGCTTTCTTT.

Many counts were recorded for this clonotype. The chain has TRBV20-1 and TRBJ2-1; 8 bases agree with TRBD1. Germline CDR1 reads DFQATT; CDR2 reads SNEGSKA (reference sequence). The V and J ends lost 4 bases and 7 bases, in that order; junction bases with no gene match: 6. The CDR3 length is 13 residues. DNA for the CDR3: TGCAGTGCTATAAAGACAGGGGCGAATGAGCAGTTCTTC. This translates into CSAIKTGANEQFF.

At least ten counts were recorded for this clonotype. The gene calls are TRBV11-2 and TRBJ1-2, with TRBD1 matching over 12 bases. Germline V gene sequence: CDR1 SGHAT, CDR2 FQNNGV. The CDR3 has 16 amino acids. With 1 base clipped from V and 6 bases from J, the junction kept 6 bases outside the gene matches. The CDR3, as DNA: TGTGCCAGCAGCTTAGCCGGGGACAGGGGGCGCGATGGCTACACCTTC. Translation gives CASSLAGDRGRDGYTF.

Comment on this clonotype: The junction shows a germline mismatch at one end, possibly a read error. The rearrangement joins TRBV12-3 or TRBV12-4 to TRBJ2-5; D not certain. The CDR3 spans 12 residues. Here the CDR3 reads CARSTPPGPQYF. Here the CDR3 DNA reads TGTGCCCGCAGTACACCGCCAGGTCCGCAGTACTTC.

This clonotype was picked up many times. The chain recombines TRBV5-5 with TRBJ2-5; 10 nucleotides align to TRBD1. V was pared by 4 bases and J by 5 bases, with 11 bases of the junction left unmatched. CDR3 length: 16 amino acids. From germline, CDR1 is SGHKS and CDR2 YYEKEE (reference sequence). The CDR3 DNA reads TGTGCCAGCAGCGCAAGTCCCGGGACAGGGGCGGAGACCCAGTACTTC. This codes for CASSASPGTGAETQYF.

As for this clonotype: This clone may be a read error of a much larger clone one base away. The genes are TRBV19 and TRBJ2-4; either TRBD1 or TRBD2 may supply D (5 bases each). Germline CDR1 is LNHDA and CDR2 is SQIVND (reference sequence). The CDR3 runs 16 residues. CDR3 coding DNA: TGTGCCGGTAGCGATGGTGGGGGTGTAAAGAAAAACATTCAGTACTTC. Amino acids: CAGSDGGGVKKNIQYF.

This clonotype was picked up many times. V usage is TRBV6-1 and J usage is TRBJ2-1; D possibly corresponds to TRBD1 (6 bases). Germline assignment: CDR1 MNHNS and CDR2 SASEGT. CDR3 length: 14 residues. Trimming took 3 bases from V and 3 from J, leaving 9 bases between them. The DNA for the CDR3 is TGTGCCAGCAGTGACCACAGGGACTACAATGAGCAGTTCTTC. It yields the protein CASSDHRDYNEQFF.

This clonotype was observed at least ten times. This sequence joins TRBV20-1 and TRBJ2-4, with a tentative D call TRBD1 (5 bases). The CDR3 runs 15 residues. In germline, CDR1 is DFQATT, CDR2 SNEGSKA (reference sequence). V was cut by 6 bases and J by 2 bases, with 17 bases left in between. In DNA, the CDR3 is TGCAGTGCGCCGACGCAGGGTCTTACCAAAAACATTCAGTACTTC. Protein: CSAPTQGLTKNIQYF.

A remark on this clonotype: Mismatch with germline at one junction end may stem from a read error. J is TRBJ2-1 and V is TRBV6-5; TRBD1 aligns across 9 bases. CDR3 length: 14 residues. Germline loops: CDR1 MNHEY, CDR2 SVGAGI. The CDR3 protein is CVSKGGTGRNEQFF. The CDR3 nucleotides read TGTGTCAGCAAGGGCGGGACAGGGAGGAATGAGCAGTTCTTC.

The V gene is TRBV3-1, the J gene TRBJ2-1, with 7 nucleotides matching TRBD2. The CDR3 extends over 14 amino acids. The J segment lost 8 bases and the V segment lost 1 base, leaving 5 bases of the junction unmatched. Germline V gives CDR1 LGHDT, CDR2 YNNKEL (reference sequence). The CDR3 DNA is TGTGCCAGCAGCCAAGGACTAGCCTGGGATGAGCAGTTCTTC. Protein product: CASSQGLAWDEQFF.

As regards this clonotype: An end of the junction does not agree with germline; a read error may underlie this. The CDR3 bases are TGTGCCAGCAATCTAGCGGTGAGACTAGATATGCAGTATTTT. Protein: CASNLAVRLDMQYF. The chain uses TRBV12-3 or TRBV12-4 and TRBJ2-3, with 7 bases aligning to TRBD2. This CDR3 region has 14 residues.

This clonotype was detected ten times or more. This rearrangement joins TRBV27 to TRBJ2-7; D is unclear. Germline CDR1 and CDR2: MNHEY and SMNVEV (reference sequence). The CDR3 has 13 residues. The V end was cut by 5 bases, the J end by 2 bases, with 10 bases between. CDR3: CASSRGRAYEQYF. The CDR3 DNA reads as TGTGCCAGCAGTAGAGGACGGGCCTACGAGCAGTACTTC.

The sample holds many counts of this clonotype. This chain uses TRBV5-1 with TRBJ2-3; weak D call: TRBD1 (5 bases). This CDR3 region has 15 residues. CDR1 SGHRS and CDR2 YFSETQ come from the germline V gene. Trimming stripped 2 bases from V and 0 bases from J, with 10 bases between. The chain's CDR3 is CASSLAGKSTDTQYF. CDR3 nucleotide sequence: TGCGCCAGCAGCTTAGCAGGGAAGAGCACAGATACGCAGTATTTT.

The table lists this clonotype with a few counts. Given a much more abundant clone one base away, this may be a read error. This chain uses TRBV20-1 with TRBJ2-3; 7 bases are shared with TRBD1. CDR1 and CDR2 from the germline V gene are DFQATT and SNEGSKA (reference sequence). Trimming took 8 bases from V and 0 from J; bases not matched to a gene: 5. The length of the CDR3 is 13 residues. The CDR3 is CSTRDSSTDTQYF. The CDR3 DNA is TGCAGTACTCGGGACAGTAGCACAGATACGCAGTATTTT.

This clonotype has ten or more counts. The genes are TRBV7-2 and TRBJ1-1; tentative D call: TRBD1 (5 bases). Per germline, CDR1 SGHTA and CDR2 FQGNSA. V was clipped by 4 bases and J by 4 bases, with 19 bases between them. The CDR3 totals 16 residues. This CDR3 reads CASSSYAGPRTTEAFF. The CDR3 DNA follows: TGTGCCAGCAGCTCCTACGCGGGACCCCGTACCACTGAAGCTTTCTTT.

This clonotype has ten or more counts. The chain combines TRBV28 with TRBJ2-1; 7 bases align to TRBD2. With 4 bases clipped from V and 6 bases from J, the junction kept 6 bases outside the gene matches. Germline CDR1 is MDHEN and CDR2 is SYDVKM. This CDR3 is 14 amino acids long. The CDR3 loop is CASSSRLAPNEQFF. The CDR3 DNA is TGTGCCAGCAGTTCCCGACTAGCCCCCAATGAGCAGTTCTTC.

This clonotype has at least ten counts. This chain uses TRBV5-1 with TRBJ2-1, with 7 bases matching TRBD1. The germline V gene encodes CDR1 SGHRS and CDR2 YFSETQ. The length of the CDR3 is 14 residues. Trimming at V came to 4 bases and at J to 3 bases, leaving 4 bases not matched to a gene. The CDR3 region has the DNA TGCGCCAGCAGCAAGGGACAGAGCTACAATGAGCAGTTCTTC. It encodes CASSKGQSYNEQFF.

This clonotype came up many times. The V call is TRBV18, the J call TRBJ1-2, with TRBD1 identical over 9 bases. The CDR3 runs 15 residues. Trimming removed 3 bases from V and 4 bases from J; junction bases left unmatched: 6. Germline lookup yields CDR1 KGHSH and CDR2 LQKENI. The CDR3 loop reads CASSPETGGGYGYTF. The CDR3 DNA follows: TGTGCCAGCTCACCCGAGACAGGGGGAGGCTATGGCTACACCTTC. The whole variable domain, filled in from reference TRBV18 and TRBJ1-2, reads NAGVMQNPRHLVRRRGQEARLRCSPMKGHSHVYWYRQLPEEGLKFMVYLQKENIIDESGMPKERFSAEFPKEGPSILRIQQVVRGDSAAYFCASSPETGGGYGYTFGSGTRLTVV.

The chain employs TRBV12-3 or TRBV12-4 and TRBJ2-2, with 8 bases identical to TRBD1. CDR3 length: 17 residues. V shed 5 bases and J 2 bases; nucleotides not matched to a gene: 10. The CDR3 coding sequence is TGTGCCAGCAGTCCGAGGACAGGGAAGGTTAACACCGGGGAGCTGTTTTTT. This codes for CASSPRTGKVNTGELFF.

CDR3 protein: CASSPTKGRTSGGAMANEQYF. The CDR3 nucleotides read TGTGCCAGCAGCCCTACCAAGGGAAGGACTAGCGGGGGGGCCATGGCCAATGAGCAGTACTTC. This chain uses TRBV21-1 with TRBJ2-7; whether TRBD2, the table's D call, matches the DNA was not checked. TRBV21-1 has pseudogene status. This CDR3 comprises 21 residues.

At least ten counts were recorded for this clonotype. The CDR3 nucleotides read TGTGCCTGGAGTAGCTGGGGGACAGGGGCTCAAGAGACCCAGTACTTC. Its translation is CAWSSWGTGAQETQYF. V and J are TRBV30 and TRBJ2-5, with 10 nucleotides matching TRBD1. The CDR3 is 16 amino acids. Germline V gene data show CDR1 as GTSNPN and CDR2 as SVGIG (reference sequence). V was pared by 2 bases and J by 2 bases, with 8 bases of the junction left unmatched.

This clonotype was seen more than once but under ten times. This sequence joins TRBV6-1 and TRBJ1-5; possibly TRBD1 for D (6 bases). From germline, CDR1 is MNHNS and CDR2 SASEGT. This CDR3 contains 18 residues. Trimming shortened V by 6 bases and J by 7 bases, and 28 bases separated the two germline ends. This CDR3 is CASRERGVGGGLTQPQHF. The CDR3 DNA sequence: TGTGCCAGCAGGGAAAGAGGAGTTGGGGGGGGCCTCACCCAGCCCCAGCATTTT.

CDR3 amino acids: CSAYGGGHEQYF. The CDR3 bases are TGCAGCGCCTATGGGGGGGGACACGAGCAGTACTTC. The chain links TRBV29-1 to TRBJ2-7; 7 bases are shared with TRBD2. V was pared by 7 bases and J by 5 bases, with 8 bases of the junction left unmatched. The CDR3 has 12 amino acids. Germline CDR1 and CDR2: SQVTM and ANQGSEA.

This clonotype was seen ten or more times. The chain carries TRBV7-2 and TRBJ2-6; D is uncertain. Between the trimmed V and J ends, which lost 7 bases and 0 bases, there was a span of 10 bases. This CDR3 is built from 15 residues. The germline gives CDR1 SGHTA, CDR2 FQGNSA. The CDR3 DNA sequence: TGTGCCAGCAAGGACCAAAGCTCTGGGGCCAACGTCCTGACTTTC. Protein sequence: CASKDQSSGANVLTF.

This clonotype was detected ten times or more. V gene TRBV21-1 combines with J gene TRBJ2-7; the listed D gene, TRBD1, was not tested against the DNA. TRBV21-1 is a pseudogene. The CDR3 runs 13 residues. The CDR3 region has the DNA TGTGCCAAGGACAGGGCGCGTTCCTACGAGCAGTACTTC. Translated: CAKDRARSYEQYF.